Listed here are 27 T cell receptor beta chains from one sample, sequenced in a study of blood T cell repertoires in COVID-19. Clones were sequenced by immunoSEQ multiplex PCR, and TCRdb holds only the in-frame ones, with some missing. There are approximately 400,000 clones in the sample; 85% to 90% occur only once, and 1.2% lies in the top ten. Sequencing was performed on PBMCs or T cells enriched from blood (not recorded which). The receptor source for this set is a woman younger than 35 who had recovered from COVID-19.

The chain has TRBV11-2 and TRBJ1-6; D gene unclear. Deletions cut 3 bases from V and 9 bases from J, with 12 bases between. Germline V gene sequence: CDR1 SGHAT, CDR2 FQNNGV. The CDR3 is 14 residues long. The CDR3 region is CASSFTVKSSPLHF. Here the CDR3 DNA reads TGTGCCAGCAGCTTTACGGTCAAGTCTTCACCCCTCCACTTT.

The rearrangement links TRBV7-9 to TRBJ2-7; 12 bases align to TRBD2. V was pared by 4 bases and J by 4 bases, with 8 bases of the junction left unmatched. Germline V gene sequence: CDR1 SEHNR, CDR2 FQNEAQ (reference sequence). CDR3 size: 16 residues. CDR3 sequence reads: CASSYKPSGGDYEQYF. In DNA, the CDR3 is TGTGCCAGCAGCTACAAGCCTAGCGGGGGGGATTACGAGCAGTACTTC.

The chain uses TRBV18 and TRBJ1-3; weak D call: TRBD1 (5 bases). V lost 3 bases and J lost 0, with 12 bases in between. This CDR3 contains 16 residues. Per germline, CDR1 KGHSH and CDR2 LQKENI. The CDR3 reads CASSPTGRASGNTIYF. The CDR3 DNA is TGTGCCAGCTCACCTACAGGCAGGGCCTCTGGAAACACCATATATTTT. Variable domain in full (rest from reference TRBV18 and TRBJ1-3): NAGVMQNPRHLVRRRGQEARLRCSPMKGHSHVYWYRQLPEEGLKFMVYLQKENIIDESGMPKERFSAEFPKEGPSILRIQQVVRGDSAAYFCASSPTGRASGNTIYFGEGSWLTVV.

CDR3 in DNA: TGTGCCAGCATGGAGGATGGTTTGGGCCAAGAGACCCAGTACTTC. It codes for CASMEDGLGQETQYF. This chain joins TRBV11-2 and TRBJ2-5; perhaps TRBD2 as D (5 bases). CDR1 SGHAT and CDR2 FQNNGV come from the germline V gene. The CDR3 runs 15 residues. V was cut by 7 bases and J by 1 base, with 16 bases left in between.

The chain combines TRBV5-5 with TRBJ1-5, with a tentative D call TRBD1 (6 bases). From germline, CDR1 is SGHKS and CDR2 YYEKEE (reference sequence). CDR3 length: 15 residues. The V end lost 0 bases, the J end lost 0 bases, and 7 bases lay between the germline ends. The CDR3 sequence is CASSLDRVSNQPQHF. The CDR3 coding sequence is TGTGCCAGCAGCTTGGACAGGGTTAGCAATCAGCCCCAGCATTTT.

The genes are TRBV2 and TRBJ2-7; TRBD2 matches 9 bases. Germline lookup yields CDR1 SNHLY and CDR2 FYNNEI. J gave up 1 base and V 8 bases, and 9 bases lay outside the gene matches. CDR3 length: 15 amino acids. For the CDR3, the DNA is TGTGCCAGCTTCGGGAGCGGGGGGCCTTCCTACGAGCAGTACTTC. It translates to CASFGSGGPSYEQYF.

The J gene is TRBJ1-3, the V gene TRBV5-1; 10 positions match TRBD1. Germline lookup yields CDR1 SGHRS and CDR2 YFSETQ. There are 16 residues in the CDR3. Losses at the gene ends were 1 base for V and 4 bases for J; bases not matched to a gene: 5. The CDR3 DNA follows: TGCGCCAGCAGCTTGAGTCTGGGACAGGGGGGAAACACCATATATTTT. Encoded protein: CASSLSLGQGGNTIYF.

The V call is TRBV4-2, the J call TRBJ1-5; D unclear. CDR1 LGHNA and CDR2 YNFKEQ come from the germline V gene. With 4 bases removed from V and 6 bases from J, the gap between germline ends came to 10 bases. This CDR3 has 13 residues. CDR3 sequence reads: CASSPLVGQPQHF. The CDR3 bases are TGTGCCAGCAGCCCACTGGTCGGTCAGCCCCAGCATTTT.

CDR3 protein: CASSATGSGYGYTF. As DNA, the CDR3 is TGTGCCAGCAGTGCGACAGGGAGTGGCTATGGCTACACCTTC. The chain has TRBV28 and TRBJ1-2; TRBD1 matches 7 bases. Looked up from germline, CDR1 is MDHEN and CDR2 is SYDVKM. CDR3 length equals 14 residues. J lost 4 bases, V lost 5 bases, and 7 bases had no gene match.

This clone was seen just once. The DNA for the CDR3 is TGTGCCTCCGGACAGAAGGAGACCTACGAGCAGTACTTC. As protein: CASGQKETYEQYF. This chain links TRBV21-1 with TRBJ2-7; TRBD1 was called by the table and not checked on the DNA. TRBV21-1 is termed a pseudogene. CDR3 length equals 13 residues.

V gene TRBV19 combines with J gene TRBJ1-5; no definite D call. The CDR3 has 15 amino acids. Trimming removed 0 bases from V and 3 bases from J, with 9 bases in between. Germline V CDR1 and CDR2: LNHDA, SQIVND (reference sequence). The DNA for the CDR3 is TGTGCCAGTAGTATAGATATGGCATACAATCAGCCCCAGCATTTT. Its protein product is CASSIDMAYNQPQHF.

The gene calls are TRBV5-1 and TRBJ2-1, with TRBD1 matching 8 bases. After removal of 5 bases from V and 3 bases from J, the junction contained 7 bases not matched to a gene. From germline, CDR1 is SGHRS and CDR2 YFSETQ. The CDR3 spans 15 residues. CDR3 residues: CASSPTGGGYNEQFF. As DNA, the CDR3 is TGCGCCAGCAGTCCTACAGGGGGAGGCTACAATGAGCAGTTCTTC.

The rearrangement uses TRBV30 and TRBJ1-1; a weak D match, TRBD1 (5 bases). The CDR3 consists of 13 residues. Germline CDR1 and CDR2: GTSNPN and SVGIG (reference sequence). V was pared by 2 bases and J by 7 bases, with 14 bases between. The CDR3 DNA reads as TGTGCCTGGAGTCCGCGGGGTAGGGGTGAAGCTTTCTTT. Amino acid sequence: CAWSPRGRGEAFF.

The rearrangement uses TRBV4-1 and TRBJ2-1; 13 bases align to TRBD2. This CDR3 spans 16 amino acids. V shed 7 bases, J shed 6 bases, and the junction held 9 bases outside the gene matches. Looked up from germline, CDR1 is MGHRA and CDR2 is YSYEKL. The CDR3 reads CASTRPGTSGANEQFF. The CDR3 DNA is TGCGCCAGCACCCGCCCCGGGACTAGCGGGGCCAATGAGCAGTTCTTC.

This chain connects TRBV10-3 to TRBJ1-1; D possibly corresponds to TRBD1 (6 bases). The CDR3 is 13 amino acids. Germline-derived CDR1 and CDR2 are ENHRY and SYGVKD. Trimming cost V 7 bases and J 3 bases, with 12 bases left between them. The CDR3 coding sequence is TGTGCCATCAAGAAACAGGGAGACACTGAAGCTTTCTTT. Protein sequence: CAIKKQGDTEAFF.

A few counts support this clone. The chain has TRBV25-1 and TRBJ1-2; D unresolved. The length of the CDR3 is 14 residues. CDR1 and CDR2 (germline): MGHDK, SYGVNS. V dropped 1 base and J dropped 3 bases, with 9 bases sitting between them. CDR3 nucleotides: TGTGCCAGCAGTGAATCTCCAACTCACTATGGCTACACCTTC. Its translation: CASSESPTHYGYTF.

This clone was observed once. This chain uses TRBV29-1 with TRBJ1-1; 8 bases fit TRBD1. CDR3 length equals 10 residues. The V segment lost 6 bases and the J segment 10 bases; nucleotides outside the gene matches: 4. Germline V lookup: CDR1 SQVTM, CDR2 ANQGSEA. CDR3 nucleotides: TGCAGCGTAGTACAGGGGGGAGCTTTCTTT. Protein: CSVVQGGAFF. Drawing the rest from reference TRBV29-1 and TRBJ1-1, the complete variable domain is SAVISQKPSRDICQRGTSLTIQCQVDSQVTMMFWYRQQPGQSLTLIATANQGSEATYESGFVIDKFPISRPNLTFSTLTVSNMSPEDSSIYLCSVVQGGAFFGQGTRLTVV.

V and J are TRBV4-1 and TRBJ1-1; 8 bases fit TRBD1. From germline, CDR1 is MGHRA and CDR2 YSYEKL. CDR3 length: 15 residues. V was pared by 5 bases and J by 0 bases, with 5 bases of the junction left unmatched. The CDR3 here is CASSEHRGMNTEAFF. CDR3 DNA: TGCGCCAGCAGCGAACACAGGGGGATGAACACTGAAGCTTTCTTT.

The J gene is TRBJ1-1, the V gene TRBV5-1; TRBD1 agrees at 9 bases. The CDR3 totals 15 residues. The germline V gene has CDR1 SGHRS and CDR2 YFSETQ. V shed 4 bases and J 4 bases; nucleotides not matched to a gene: 8. The CDR3 spells CASSQTGGPTTEAFF. The CDR3 nucleotides are TGCGCCAGCAGCCAGACAGGGGGGCCCACCACTGAAGCTTTCTTT.

The chain links TRBV11-2 to TRBJ1-1; the D is unclear. The CDR3 spans 11 residues. Trimming removed 0 bases from V and 7 bases from J, with 3 bases in between. The V gene's germline CDR1 is SGHAT and CDR2 FQNNGV. The CDR3 loop reads CASSLDIEAFF. CDR3 nucleotides: TGTGCCAGCAGCTTAGACATTGAAGCTTTCTTT.

The rearrangement links TRBV7-8 to TRBJ1-5; a possible D gene is TRBD1 (5 bases). The V gene lost 0 bases and the J gene lost 4 bases, with 19 bases spanning the gap. CDR1 and CDR2 (germline): SGHVS, FQNEAQ. The CDR3 runs to 18 residues. The CDR3 sequence: CASSLAREGRVANQPQHF. DNA for the CDR3: TGTGCCAGCAGCTTAGCGCGAGAGGGGAGGGTGGCAAATCAGCCCCAGCATTTT.

The CDR3 loop reads CAWSVGGIDIQYF. The CDR3 region has the DNA TGTGCCTGGAGTGTAGGAGGGATTGACATTCAGTACTTC. The chain recombines TRBV30 with TRBJ2-4, with D possibly TRBD2 on 6 matching bases. Germline-derived CDR1 and CDR2 are GTSNPN and SVGIG (reference sequence). This CDR3 comprises 13 residues. Trimming cost V 0 bases and J 8 bases, with 11 bases left between them.

The chain is built from TRBV7-8 and TRBJ2-2, with a tentative D call TRBD1 (5 bases). The CDR3 is 15 residues long. Germline assignment: CDR1 SGHVS and CDR2 FQNEAQ. Trimming removed 5 bases at V and 3 bases at J, with 13 bases between. The CDR3 DNA is TGTGCCAGCAGCACCATTCCAGGGTACACCGGGGAGCTGTTTTTT. It translates to CASSTIPGYTGELFF.

The chain joins TRBV27 to TRBJ2-7; weak D call: TRBD2 (6 bases). CDR3 length: 17 residues. The V gene's germline CDR1 is MNHEY and CDR2 SMNVEV (reference sequence). V lost 5 bases and J lost 0, with 20 bases in between. DNA of the CDR3: TGTGCCAGCAGTATGGGGCGGGATCACCCTATCTCCTACGAGCAGTACTTC. Protein sequence: CASSMGRDHPISYEQYF.

CDR3 coding DNA: TGTGCCAGCAGTTACTCGGCAGAGACTATGCCCCAGCATTTT. Protein product: CASSYSAETMPQHF. The V call is TRBV6-5, the J call TRBJ1-5; D gene ambiguous. Germline CDR1 is MNHEY and CDR2 is SVGAGI. The V end was cut by 0 bases, the J end by 9 bases, with 12 bases between. This CDR3 is 14 amino acids long.

This clone was detected only once. The chain is built from TRBV12-3 or TRBV12-4 and TRBJ1-1; D unclear. The CDR3 is 11 residues long. CDR3 sequence reads: CAVRFNTEAFF. The CDR3 DNA reads as TGTGCGGTGCGGTTTAACACTGAAGCTTTCTTT.

The V and J genes are TRBV27 and TRBJ2-1; TRBD1 agrees at 8 bases. Germline V gene sequence: CDR1 MNHEY, CDR2 SMNVEV (reference sequence). This CDR3 is 15 amino acids long. Trimming took 4 bases from V and 4 from J; bases not matched to a gene: 6. The CDR3 DNA reads TGTGCCAGCAGTTCAGGGTGGACAGGGTACAATGAGCAGTTCTTC. Residues: CASSSGWTGYNEQFF.